These T cell receptor beta chains were read from a single sample in a study of cytomegalovirus exposure and HLA in healthy donors. Method: immunoSEQ multiplex PCR; TCRdb's copy keeps in-frame clones and lacks some. Counted here are fewer than 200,000 clones, about 77% occurring once; the ten biggest clones make up 1.3%. Sequenced material: PBMCs. The source is a man younger than 40 in good health and CMV-seronegative. Both conserved end residues are trimmed from each CDR3.

j_gene: TRBJ2-7
v_gene: TRBV19
CDR3aa: ASNRVPGQGFNEQY

j_gene: TRBJ1-1
v_gene: TRBV4-3
CDR3aa: ASSQGQRNTEAF

j_gene: TRBJ2-3
v_gene: TRBV19
CDR3aa: ASKRGLAGGDTQY

j_gene: TRBJ1-4
v_gene: TRBV19
CDR3aa: ASTRQGGVEGLF

j_gene: TRBJ1-4
v_gene: TRBV19
CDR3aa: ASNFGPPWEKLF

j_gene: TRBJ2-7
v_gene: TRBV28
CDR3aa: ASSLSRDLSYEQY

j_gene: TRBJ1-1
v_gene: TRBV5-1
CDR3aa: ASSPRTGQGNTEAF

j_gene: TRBJ1-5
v_gene: TRBV7-2
CDR3aa: ASSPMSNQPQH

j_gene: TRBJ1-5
v_gene: TRBV19
CDR3aa: ASSPDRVNQPQH

j_gene: TRBJ2-1
v_gene: TRBV9
CDR3aa: ASSVGPYNEQF